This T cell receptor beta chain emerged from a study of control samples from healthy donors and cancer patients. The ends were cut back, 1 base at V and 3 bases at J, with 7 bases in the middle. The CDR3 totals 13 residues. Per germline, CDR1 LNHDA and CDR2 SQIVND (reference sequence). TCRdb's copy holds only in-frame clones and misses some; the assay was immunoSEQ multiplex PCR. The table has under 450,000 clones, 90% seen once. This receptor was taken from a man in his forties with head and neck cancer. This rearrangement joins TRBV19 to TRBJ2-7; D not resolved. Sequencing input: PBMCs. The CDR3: CASSIAVGYEQYF. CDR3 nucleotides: TGTGCCAGTAGTATAGCCGTAGGCTACGAGCAGTACTTC. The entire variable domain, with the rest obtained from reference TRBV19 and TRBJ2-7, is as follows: DGGITQSPKYLFRKEGQNVTLSCEQNLNHDAMYWYRQDPGQGLRLIYYSQIVNDFQKGDIAEGYSVSREKKESFPLTVTSAQKNPTAFYLCASSIAVGYEQYFGPGTRLTVT.